The present TCR beta chain was sequenced within a study of cytomegalovirus exposure and HLA in healthy donors. Study findings and constraints: Excluded: some indistinguishable V segments such as TRBV6-2 and TRBV6-3. No immune exposure information besides CMV serostatus was available.

The PCR had 60 Vbeta and 13 Jbeta primers. Produced via immunoSEQ multiplex PCR; TCRdb's table is partial and in-frame only. Altogether 100,000 or so clones are present, roughly an eighth being singletons, with the ten largest covering 16%. With 0 bases removed from V and 7 bases from J, the gap between germline ends came to 9 bases. The CDR3 runs 13 residues. Germline V gene lookup returns CDR1 MNHEY and CDR2 SMNVEV (reference sequence). The table lists this clone with a few counts. Its target is not known. V gene TRBV27 combines with J gene TRBJ1-1; D is unclear. The clonotype was recovered from a man aged 35 to 55 in good health and CMV-seropositive. Source material: PBMCs. The DNA for the CDR3 is TGTGCCAGCAGTTTATCGGGGAGCAATGAAGCTTTCTTT. Translating gives CASSLSGSNEAFF.